One sample yielded the 14 T cell receptor beta chains listed below, sequenced in a study of T-cell memory formation after mild COVID-19. One entry per CDR3 protein results from TCRdb running MiXCR on the 5' RACE reads. In the table there are roughly 190,000 distinct CDR3 sequences, over 9.5% of which are singletons. Sequenced sample: PBMCs or a T cell subset sorted from them (not recorded which). The receptors here all came from a man younger than 35 who had mild COVID-19 (a few samples of this study predate the infection). Cell type and time point are not known.

In its sample, this clonotype was seen a few times. The gene calls are TRBV5-1 and TRBJ2-1; the match to TRBD2 covers 8 bases. The CDR3 totals 14 residues. Germline CDR1 reads SGHRS; CDR2 reads YFSETQ. After removal of 7 bases from V and 5 bases from J, the junction contained 8 bases not matched to a gene. The CDR3 bases are TGCGCCAGCGGCGGGGGGCTAGGAAACAATGAGCAGTTCTTC. Residues: CASGGGLGNNEQFF.

This chain links TRBV11-2 with TRBJ2-2, with D possibly being TRBD2 (6 bases). Germline V gene lookup returns CDR1 SGHAT and CDR2 FQNNGV. The V and J ends lost 10 bases and 5 bases respectively, with 11 bases between them. The CDR3 runs to 12 residues. The CDR3 nucleotides are TGTGCCATCGGGGGAGGAACCGGGGAGCTGTTTTTT. Translation: CAIGGGTGELFF. The full variable domain, completed using reference TRBV11-2 and TRBJ2-2, is EAGVAQSPRYKIIEKRQSVAFWCNPISGHATLYWYQQILGQGPKLLIQFQNNGVVDDSQLPKDRFSAERLKGVDSTLKIQPAKLEDSAVYLCAIGGGTGELFFGEGSRLTVL.

J is TRBJ1-3 and V is TRBV7-2; 7 nucleotides align to TRBD1. This CDR3 comprises 15 residues. Germline values: CDR1 SGHTA, CDR2 FQGNSA. After removal of 5 bases from V and 4 bases from J, the junction contained 8 bases not matched to a gene. The CDR3 protein is CASSPNRGGGNTIYF. As DNA, the CDR3 is TGTGCCAGCAGCCCAAACAGGGGCGGAGGAAACACCATATATTTT. Filled out from reference TRBV7-2 and TRBJ1-3, the complete variable domain reads GAGVSQSPSNKVTEKGKDVELRCDPISGHTALYWYRQSLGQGLEFLIYFQGNSAPDKSGLPSDRFSAERTGGSVSTLTIQRTQQEDSAVYLCASSPNRGGGNTIYFGEGSWLTVV.

This clonotype was seen more than once but under ten times. The chain uses TRBV5-1 and TRBJ2-3; TRBD2 matches 8 bases. CDR3 length: 18 amino acids. J gave up 2 bases and V 0 bases, and 11 bases lay outside the gene matches. Germline V gene data show CDR1 as SGHRS and CDR2 as YFSETQ. CDR3 bases: TGCGCCAGCAGCTTGGGAAACGGGGGGGCCGGGGACACAGATACGCAGTATTTT. It is translated as CASSLGNGGAGDTDTQYF.

This clonotype was counted at least ten times. The chain combines TRBV5-1 with TRBJ2-1; TRBD2 aligns across 9 bases. The CDR3 runs to 15 residues. Germline CDR1 is SGHRS and CDR2 is YFSETQ. The V gene end was trimmed by 4 bases and the J gene end by 0 bases; junction bases not matched to a gene: 2. The CDR3 bases are TGCGCCAGCAGCCTAGCGGGAAGCTCCTACAATGAGCAGTTCTTC. Amino acid sequence: CASSLAGSSYNEQFF.

This clonotype was counted only a few times. DNA of the CDR3: TGCAGATTCACGGGGAGGACTGAAGCTTTCTTT. Its protein product is CRFTGRTEAFF. The chain links TRBV20-1 to TRBJ1-1; D is uncertain. CDR3 size: 11 residues. The germline gives CDR1 DFQATT, CDR2 SNEGSKA (reference sequence).

This clonotype was counted only a few times. The V gene is TRBV5-1, the J gene TRBJ1-2, with TRBD1 identical over 9 bases. Looked up from germline, CDR1 is SGHRS and CDR2 is YFSETQ. The CDR3 is made up of 14 amino acids. After removal of 4 bases from V and 8 bases from J, the junction contained 9 bases not matched to a gene. The CDR3 protein is CASSTADRGGGYTF. The CDR3 DNA reads as TGCGCCAGCAGCACCGCGGACAGGGGAGGCGGCTACACCTTC.

This clonotype was counted at least ten times. The chain uses TRBV5-5 and TRBJ2-5; a possible D gene is TRBD1 (6 bases). V was clipped by 3 bases and J by 7 bases, with 16 bases between them. Germline CDR1 and CDR2: SGHKS and YYEKEE (reference sequence). The CDR3 runs to 14 residues. This chain's CDR3 is CASSSRRDIGTQYF. For the CDR3, the DNA is TGTGCCAGCAGCTCGCGTCGGGACATAGGGACCCAGTACTTC.

This clonotype has ten or more counts. The CDR3 region is CASSQVWTGTLREPQHF. In DNA, the CDR3 is TGCGCCAGCAGCCAAGTTTGGACAGGGACCCTGCGGGAGCCCCAGCATTTT. The genes are TRBV4-3 and TRBJ1-5, with 8 positions matching TRBD1. Looked up from germline, CDR1 is LGHNA and CDR2 is YSLEER. The V gene end was trimmed by 1 base and the J gene end by 8 bases; junction bases not matched to a gene: 13. The length of the CDR3 is 17 residues.

The V and J genes are TRBV7-9 and TRBJ1-5, with 9 nucleotides matching TRBD1. The V and J ends lost 5 bases and 6 bases, in that order; junction bases with no gene match: 5. This CDR3 has 14 amino acids. The V gene's germline CDR1 is SEHNR and CDR2 FQNEAQ (reference sequence). The CDR3 is CASSRTGDGQPQHF. For the CDR3, the DNA is TGTGCCAGCAGCCGGACAGGGGACGGTCAGCCCCAGCATTTT.

V gene TRBV20-1 combines with J gene TRBJ1-6; 7 bases line up with TRBD1. Germline V gene data show CDR1 as DFQATT and CDR2 as SNEGSKA (reference sequence). V shed 3 bases, J shed 6 bases, and the junction held 5 bases outside the gene matches. The CDR3 sequence is 14 residues long. CDR3 sequence reads: CSASVTGPNSPLHF. CDR3 in DNA: TGCAGTGCTAGCGTGACAGGGCCTAATTCACCCCTCCACTTT.

In its sample, this clonotype was seen many times. The chain joins TRBV7-3 to TRBJ2-6, with unresolved D. Germline CDR1 SGHTA, CDR2 FQGTGA. There are 16 residues in the CDR3. V lost 0 bases to trimming and J lost 0 bases, with 6 bases between them. The CDR3 is CASSLTGGSGANVLTF. CDR3 nucleotides: TGTGCCAGCAGCTTAACGGGTGGCTCTGGGGCCAACGTCCTGACTTTC.

This clonotype was observed many times. The chain couples TRBV7-2 to TRBJ2-1; 11 positions agree with TRBD2. The V and J ends lost 1 base and 4 bases, in that order; junction bases with no gene match: 0. The CDR3 extends over 15 amino acids. CDR1 and CDR2 (germline): SGHTA, FQGNSA. The CDR3 nucleotides read TGTGCCAGCAGCTTAGTAGCGGGGGGGTACAATGAGCAGTTCTTC. Protein: CASSLVAGGYNEQFF.

The rearrangement links TRBV20-1 to TRBJ1-1, with D possibly matching TRBD1 (6 bases). The ends were cut back, 0 bases at V and 1 base at J, with 12 bases in the middle. Germline lookup yields CDR1 DFQATT and CDR2 SNEGSKA (reference sequence). The length of the CDR3 is 15 residues. CDR3 residues: CSARDRVRGNTEAFF. The CDR3 DNA is TGCAGTGCTAGAGATAGGGTCAGGGGGAACACTGAAGCTTTCTTT.